Listed below are T cell receptor beta chains from one sample, sequenced in a study of blood T cell repertoires in COVID-19. TCRdb keeps only in-frame clones here, not all; method: immunoSEQ multiplex PCR. Found here are some 16,000 clones, more than 75% of them singletons; the top ten hold approximately 14%. The sequencing input was peripheral blood. These TCRs come from a human donor in a cohort sampled during active COVID-19. Each CDR3 is given with its conserved first and last residue. D genes are given only for firm matches. Where a row states a size, it is once, few, many or the class of an expanded clone; other rows omit it.

V: TRBV7-9
J: TRBJ1-2
D: -
size: once
CDR3: CASSLAGYRGGSYGYTF
DNA: TGTGCCAGCAGCTTAGCGGGTTATCGGGGAGGCAGCTATGGCTACACCTTC

V: TRBV7-2
J: TRBJ1-3
D: TRBD1
size: once
CDR3: CASSLDGTAGNTIYF
DNA: TGTGCCAGCAGCCTTGACGGGACAGCCGGAAACACCATATATTTT

V: TRBV19
J: TRBJ2-7
D: -
size: -
CDR3: CASSNRQQYEQYF
DNA: TGTGCCAGTAGTAACCGTCAACAGTACGAGCAGTACTTC

V: TRBV11-2
J: TRBJ1-3
D: -
size: -
CDR3: CASSYGGAGNTIYF
DNA: TGTGCCAGCAGCTACGGAGGGGCTGGAAACACCATATATTTT

V: TRBV5-6
J: TRBJ1-3
D: -
size: -
CDR3: CASSIQGNTIYF
DNA: TGTGCCAGCAGCATACAGGGAAACACCATATATTTT

V: TRBV5-1
J: TRBJ2-4
D: TRBD1
size: -
CDR3: CASSPAKTGGINIQYF
DNA: TGCGCCAGCAGCCCAGCCAAGACAGGGGGAATAAACATTCAGTACTTC

V: TRBV19
J: TRBJ2-7
D: TRBD1
size: -
CDR3: CASSHRDRDYEQYF
DNA: TGTGCCAGTAGTCACCGGGACAGGGACTACGAGCAGTACTTC

V: TRBV7-9
J: TRBJ2-2
D: -
size: once
CDR3: CASSLASQGRDTGELFF
DNA: TGTGCCAGCAGCTTAGCGTCACAGGGTCGGGACACCGGGGAGCTGTTTTTT

V: TRBV5-8
J: TRBJ2-4
D: TRBD1
size: -
CDR3: CASSFAKTGIPKNIQYF
DNA: TGTGCCAGCAGCTTCGCAAAGACAGGGATCCCCAAAAACATTCAGTACTTC

V: TRBV6-1
J: TRBJ2-1
D: TRBD2
size: -
CDR3: CASSVGLAGGSREQFF
DNA: TGTGCCAGCAGTGTGGGGCTAGCGGGGGGGAGTCGGGAGCAGTTCTTC

V: TRBV3-1/TRBV3-2
J: TRBJ1-1
D: -
size: -
CDR3: CASSQREAFF
DNA: TGTGCCAGCAGCCAGAGGGAGGCTTTCTTT

V: TRBV28
J: TRBJ2-3
D: -
size: -
CDR3: CASNQPGVRTDTQYF
DNA: TGTGCCAGCAACCAACCAGGGGTTAGAACAGATACGCAGTATTTT

V: TRBV4-1
J: TRBJ1-2
D: TRBD1
size: -
CDR3: CASSQVNRGGGYTF
DNA: TGCGCCAGCAGCCAAGTTAACAGGGGGGGAGGCTACACCTTC

V: TRBV7-9
J: TRBJ1-6
D: -
size: -
CDR3: CASSPYAGGRGNSPLHF
DNA: TGTGCCAGCAGCCCATATGCCGGGGGGCGAGGTAATTCACCCCTCCACTTT

V: TRBV6-2/TRBV6-3
J: TRBJ2-7
D: TRBD2
size: once
CDR3: CASSPSGASYEQYF
DNA: TGTGCCAGCAGCCCTAGCGGGGCCTCCTACGAGCAGTACTTC

V: TRBV19
J: TRBJ1-6
D: TRBD1
size: -
CDR3: CASSTRTGRLSNSPLHF
DNA: TGTGCCAGTAGTACCCGGACAGGCCGACTATCTAATTCACCCCTCCACTTT

V: TRBV7-3
J: TRBJ2-3
D: TRBD2
size: -
CDR3: CASSLLPGGAGGLRDTQYF
DNA: TGTGCCAGCAGCCTCCTCCCGGGAGGAGCGGGGGGGCTTCGAGATACGCAGTATTTT

V: TRBV5-1
J: TRBJ2-3
D: TRBD2
size: -
CDR3: CASSALAGGSQTPTDTQYF
DNA: TGCGCCAGCAGCGCTCTCGCGGGGGGTTCCCAAACCCCCACAGATACGCAGTATTTT

V: TRBV6-6
J: TRBJ1-3
D: -
size: -
CDR3: CASSPVGAFFRAGNTIYF
DNA: TGTGCCAGCAGTCCCGTTGGCGCGTTTTTCAGGGCTGGAAACACCATATATTTT

V: TRBV7-3
J: TRBJ2-7
D: -
size: -
CDR3: CASSLGGATYEQYF
DNA: TGTGCCAGCAGCCTCGGCGGGGCCACCTACGAGCAGTACTTC

V: TRBV19
J: TRBJ1-1
D: TRBD1
size: -
CDR3: CASSIGRGAAFF
DNA: TGTGCCAGTAGTATAGGCAGGGGGGCCGCTTTCTTT

V: TRBV5-1
J: TRBJ2-3
D: TRBD2
size: -
CDR3: CASNKLAGGSTDTQYF
DNA: TGCGCCAGCAACAAACTAGCGGGGGGGAGCACAGATACGCAGTATTTT

V: TRBV5-1
J: TRBJ2-1
D: TRBD1
size: -
CDR3: CASSLASGTGDVNEQFF
DNA: TGCGCCAGCAGCTTAGCCTCCGGGACAGGGGATGTGAATGAGCAGTTCTTC

V: TRBV7-9
J: TRBJ1-6
D: -
size: few
CDR3: CASSSVGQSYNSPLHF
DNA: TGTGCCAGCAGCTCCGTAGGACAGAGTTATAATTCACCCCTCCACTTT

V: TRBV2
J: TRBJ2-4
D: -
size: -
CDR3: CASSFTWEDIQYF
DNA: TGTGCCAGCAGCTTCACGTGGGAGGACATTCAGTACTTC

V: TRBV5-1
J: TRBJ1-2
D: -
size: -
CDR3: CASSLDRGNYGYTF
DNA: TGCGCCAGCAGCTTGGATAGGGGTAACTATGGCTACACCTTC

V: TRBV5-1
J: TRBJ2-3
D: TRBD2
size: once
CDR3: CASSWGPSGSYTDTQYF
DNA: TGCGCCAGCAGCTGGGGTCCTAGCGGGTCATACACAGATACGCAGTATTTT

V: TRBV2
J: TRBJ2-5
D: TRBD1
size: -
CDR3: CASSRDSQETQYF
DNA: TGTGCCAGCAGCAGGGACAGTCAGGAGACCCAGTACTTC

V: TRBV10-1
J: TRBJ2-5
D: -
size: -
CDR3: CASSESFVGERETQYF
DNA: TGCGCCAGCAGTGAGTCGTTCGTCGGGGAACGGGAGACCCAGTACTTC

V: TRBV10-1
J: TRBJ2-5
D: -
size: -
CDR3: CASSTGRGLLETQYF
DNA: TGCGCCAGCAGCACTGGCAGGGGCCTCCTAGAGACCCAGTACTTC

V: TRBV6-5
J: TRBJ1-1
D: TRBD1
size: -
CDR3: CASRSGQGYTEAFF
DNA: TGTGCCAGCAGGTCGGGACAGGGGTACACTGAAGCTTTCTTT

V: TRBV11-3
J: TRBJ2-1
D: TRBD2
size: once
CDR3: CASSKLAGGHNEQFF
DNA: TGTGCCAGCAGCAAACTAGCGGGGGGACACAATGAGCAGTTCTTC

V: TRBV3-1/TRBV3-2
J: TRBJ2-7
D: TRBD1
size: -
CDR3: CASSQDRGQGPYEQYF
DNA: TGTGCCAGCAGCCAAGATCGGGGACAGGGACCCTACGAGCAGTACTTC

V: TRBV19
J: TRBJ1-2
D: TRBD1
size: -
CDR3: CASAQGQNYGYTF
DNA: TGTGCCAGTGCACAGGGACAGAACTATGGCTACACCTTC

V: TRBV6-5
J: TRBJ1-1
D: TRBD1
size: -
CDR3: CASLDRGGVNTEAFF
DNA: TGTGCCAGCCTCGACAGGGGCGGGGTGAACACTGAAGCTTTCTTT

V: TRBV10-1
J: TRBJ1-5
D: -
size: -
CDR3: CASRGGSSNQPQHF
DNA: TGCGCCAGCAGGGGAGGGAGTAGCAATCAGCCCCAGCATTTT

V: TRBV6-5
J: TRBJ2-5
D: -
size: -
CDR3: CASSYGQFPAQTQYF
DNA: TGTGCCAGCAGTTACGGGCAGTTCCCGGCCCAGACCCAGTACTTC

V: TRBV11-2
J: TRBJ2-7
D: -
size: -
CDR3: CASSLLSRGVGEQYF
DNA: TGTGCCAGCAGCCTCCTGAGCAGGGGGGTCGGGGAGCAGTACTTC

V: TRBV4-1
J: TRBJ2-7
D: TRBD1
size: -
CDR3: CASSPGTGHSYEQYF
DNA: TGCGCCAGCAGCCCAGGGACAGGGCACTCCTACGAGCAGTACTTC

V: TRBV6-5
J: TRBJ1-2
D: TRBD1
size: few
CDR3: CASSPTGNYGYTF
DNA: TGTGCCAGCAGTCCGACAGGGAACTATGGCTACACCTTC

V: TRBV5-1
J: TRBJ1-1
D: TRBD1
size: -
CDR3: CASSPRDRGLNTEAFF
DNA: TGCGCCAGCAGCCCCCGGGACAGGGGGTTGAACACTGAAGCTTTCTTT

V: TRBV6-6
J: TRBJ1-5
D: -
size: -
CDR3: CASSYRHQPQHF
DNA: TGTGCCAGCAGTTATCGTCATCAGCCCCAGCATTTT

V: TRBV10-3
J: TRBJ1-2
D: TRBD1
size: -
CDR3: CAISETGQGYGYTF
DNA: TGTGCCATCAGTGAAACGGGACAGGGTTATGGCTACACCTTC

V: TRBV5-6
J: TRBJ1-2
D: TRBD1
size: -
CDR3: CASSPGQVRYGYTF
DNA: TGTGCCAGCAGCCCCGGACAGGTTCGGTATGGCTACACCTTC

V: TRBV6-2/TRBV6-3
J: TRBJ2-7
D: TRBD2
size: -
CDR3: CASSYPTSGAGEQYF
DNA: TGTGCCAGCAGTTACCCAACAAGCGGGGCGGGGGAGCAGTACTTC

V: TRBV24-1
J: TRBJ2-1
D: TRBD2
size: -
CDR3: CATSPLRSGGVNEQFF
DNA: TGTGCCACCAGCCCCCTTAGGAGCGGGGGGGTTAATGAGCAGTTCTTC

V: TRBV5-6
J: TRBJ1-1
D: -
size: -
CDR3: CASRLGPASEATEAFF
DNA: TGTGCCAGCAGGTTGGGCCCAGCATCGGAGGCCACTGAAGCTTTCTTT

V: TRBV5-4
J: TRBJ2-6
D: TRBD2
size: -
CDR3: CASSLEGLALSGANVLTF
DNA: TGTGCCAGCAGCTTGGAGGGACTAGCACTCTCTGGGGCCAACGTCCTGACTTTC

V: TRBV11-2
J: TRBJ1-6
D: TRBD1
size: few
CDR3: CASSRTGWYNSPLHF
DNA: TGTGCCAGCAGCCGGACAGGGTGGTATAATTCACCCCTCCACTTT

V: TRBV6-2/TRBV6-3
J: TRBJ2-7
D: -
size: -
CDR3: CASSYSSYYEQYF
DNA: TGTGCCAGCAGTTACTCGAGCTACTACGAGCAGTACTTC

V: TRBV5-1
J: TRBJ2-7
D: TRBD1
size: once
CDR3: CASSLEAGGSYEQYF
DNA: TGCGCCAGCAGCTTGGAGGCAGGGGGCTCCTACGAGCAGTACTTC